This T cell receptor beta chain was documented in a study of CD4 T cells in relation to SARS-CoV-2 and coronaviruses. The CDR3 runs to 16 residues. In germline, CDR1 is MGHRA, CDR2 YSYEKL. The trim removed 1 base at V and 8 bases at J, leaving 8 bases unmatched. Before the COVID-19 pandemic, during about 2011-2018, CD4+ T cells were taken from unexposed donors. Data came from immunoSEQ multiplex PCR; TCRdb stores just in-frame clones and leaves some out. The data show around 65,000 clones, with about nine tenths seen just once and over 1.5% held by the top ten. This receptor was obtained from a human donor in good health. Source material: memory CD4+ T cells from PBMCs. V usage is TRBV4-1 and J usage is TRBJ2-1, with 10 bases aligning to TRBD2. The CDR3 DNA is TGCGCCAGCAGCCAAGTGAGGGCTAGCGGGAGCGATGAGCAGTTCTTC. Protein product: CASSQVRASGSDEQFF.